The clone carrying this T cell receptor (beta chain) was seen a handful of times. Its cognate antigen is unknown. Germline values: CDR1 SGHRS, CDR2 YFSETQ. The CDR3 extends over 14 amino acids. The V gene end was trimmed by 4 bases and the J gene end by 3 bases; junction bases not matched to a gene: 4. This sample is part of a study of cytomegalovirus exposure and HLA in healthy donors. Whole-study findings and limits: Accounts indicate the classifier identified cytomegalovirus status with strong specificity and sensitivity. Other equally common chains were less clonally expanded than HLA-associated TCR beta chains, a later analysis showed.

Primers for the PCR totalled 60 Vbeta and 13 Jbeta. The protocol was immunoSEQ multiplex PCR, while the TCRdb copy is restricted to in-frame clones and leaves out a portion. The table has about 240,000 clones, approximately 82% seen once; the top ten hold about 8%. The sequenced material came from PBMCs. The chain couples TRBV5-1 to TRBJ2-5, with 9 nucleotides matching TRBD1. The receptor's source is a woman in her sixties or seventies in good health and CMV-seropositive. The CDR3 sequence: CASSLQGAEETQYF. CDR3 DNA sequence: TGCGCCAGCAGCCTACAGGGGGCGGAAGAGACCCAGTACTTC.